The TCR beta chain under discussion was sequenced for a study of T cell responses to AZD1222 COVID-19 vaccine. As concerns this clone: Its antigen is unknown.

Data came from immunoSEQ multiplex PCR; TCRdb stores just in-frame clones and leaves some out. The sample carries tens of thousands of clones, more than 60% recorded once. Whole-study results and caveats: Unmutated variant regions reportedly attract nearly half of all spike-specific TCRs. AZD1222 recipients seropositive at baseline numbered only 6 or 7.

The sample consisted of peripheral blood, taken on day 0 of MenACWY control vaccination. The source of this sequence is an adult in good health.

CDR3 protein: CASLSTNEKLFF. CDR3 nucleotides: TGTGCCAGCCTCTCGACTAATGAAAAACTGTTTTTT. The chain couples TRBV19 to TRBJ1-4; D is unresolved. CDR1 is LNHDA and CDR2 is SQIVND in the germline V gene (reference sequence). V lost 9 bases and J 2 bases, leaving 7 bases between the germline ends. The CDR3 covers 12 residues. Filled out from reference TRBV19 and TRBJ1-4, the complete variable domain reads DGGITQSPKYLFRKEGQNVTLSCEQNLNHDAMYWYRQDPGQGLRLIYYSQIVNDFQKGDIAEGYSVSREKKESFPLTVTSAQKNPTAFYLCASLSTNEKLFFGSGTQLSVL.